One and the same sample provided the 31 T cell receptor beta chains below, sequenced in a study of CD8+CD57+ T cells in acquired aplastic anemia. The TCR beta profiling, which covered VDJ combination and CDR3 sequence, was carried out using genomic DNA as the template. TCRdb independently ran MiXCR on the reads; one entry per CDR3 protein. This table holds 250,000 or so distinct CDR3 sequences, about 44% found once. For sequencing, patients were chosen who had shown expansion of CD8+CD57+ cells by flow cytometry. The sequenced sample was sorted CD4+, CD8+, or CD8+CD57+ T cells (not recorded which) from PBMCs. The receptors were gathered from a human donor with aplastic anemia.

The CDR3 nucleotides read TGTGCCAGCAGCTTCTCCGGGGGCATCAATGGCTACACCTTC. The encoded protein is CASSFSGGINGYTF. The V call is TRBV19, the J call TRBJ1-2; D might be TRBD1 (6 bases). Germline V gene data show CDR1 as LNHDA and CDR2 as SQIVND (reference sequence). V lost 9 bases and J lost 6, with 20 bases in between. This CDR3 contains 14 residues. The variable domain in full, completed from reference TRBV19 and TRBJ1-2, reads DGGITQSPKYLFRKEGQNVTLSCEQNLNHDAMYWYRQDPGQGLRLIYYSQIVNDFQKGDIAEGYSVSREKKESFPLTVTSAQKNPTAFYLCASSFSGGINGYTFGSGTRLTVV.

CDR3 DNA: TGTGCCAGCATACTAGCCAATGAGCAGTTCTTC. This encodes CASILANEQFF. This chain uses TRBV25-1 with TRBJ2-1; maybe TRBD2 (6 bases). V was clipped by 7 bases and J by 6 bases, with 7 bases between them. Germline assignment: CDR1 MGHDK and CDR2 SYGVNS. The CDR3 is made up of 11 amino acids.

There are a few counts of this clonotype. This rearrangement joins TRBV12-3 or TRBV12-4 to TRBJ1-1, with D possibly matching TRBD1 (5 bases). V dropped 6 bases and J dropped 7 bases, with 27 bases sitting between them. This CDR3 comprises 17 residues. The CDR3 coding sequence is TGTGCCAGCAGATGGAACCCCGGGACGCGGCCGGTAGGTGAAGCTTTCTTT. Translating gives CASRWNPGTRPVGEAFF.

The chain combines TRBV29-1 with TRBJ2-5; 11 bases are a match to TRBD1. The germline V gene has CDR1 SQVTM and CDR2 ANQGSEA. V dropped 3 bases and J dropped 5; count of bases not matched to a gene: 11. The length of the CDR3 is 16 residues. The CDR3 here is CSVDQDRGRRSETQYF. The CDR3 nucleotides read TGCAGCGTTGATCAGGACAGGGGGCGTAGGTCGGAGACCCAGTACTTC.

The chain recombines TRBV7-3 with TRBJ1-3; 9 positions agree with TRBD1. The CDR3 consists of 21 residues. CDR1 SGHTA and CDR2 FQGTGA come from the germline V gene. The V segment lost 2 bases and the J segment 6 bases; nucleotides outside the gene matches: 23. CDR3 in amino acids: CASSLWVSWVKDRGQKNTIYF. Written as DNA, the CDR3 is TGTGCCAGCAGCTTATGGGTTTCCTGGGTCAAGGACAGGGGACAAAAAAACACCATATATTTT.

This clonotype was observed a handful of times. This chain links TRBV30 with TRBJ2-1; D is uncertain. CDR3 length: 13 residues. V shed 2 bases and J shed 2 bases, with 7 bases lying between them. Germline lookup yields CDR1 GTSNPN and CDR2 SVGIG (reference sequence). CDR3 sequence (DNA): TGTGCCTGGAGTTATTCCCCCTACAATGAGCAGTTCTTC. Translated: CAWSYSPYNEQFF.

This clonotype was recorded many times. V and J are TRBV7-6 and TRBJ1-6; maybe TRBD1 (5 bases). The CDR3 consists of 13 residues. Trimming took off 4 bases at V and 13 bases at J, with 14 bases between the two ends. Germline CDR1 is SGHVS and CDR2 is FNYEAQ. This chain's CDR3 is CASSSGRTNPLHF. CDR3 sequence (DNA): TGTGCCAGCAGCTCAGGCCGGACAAACCCCCTCCACTTT.

The chain combines TRBV7-8 with TRBJ2-3; D remains unclear. Germline V gene data show CDR1 as SGHVS and CDR2 as FQNEAQ. The CDR3 has 15 amino acids. Trimming pared 1 base from V and 2 bases from J, leaving 10 bases between. Written as DNA, the CDR3 is TGTGCCAGCAGCTTAGAATCCGGTAACACAGATACGCAGTATTTT. Translated: CASSLESGNTDTQYF. The full variable domain, its missing parts supplied by reference TRBV7-8 and TRBJ2-3, is GAGVSQSPRYKVAKRGQDVALRCDPISGHVSLFWYQQALGQGPEFLTYFQNEAQLDKSGLPSDRFFAERPEGSVSTLKIQRTQQEDSAVYLCASSLESGNTDTQYFGPGTRLTVL.

The chain joins TRBV5-4 to TRBJ2-7; D might be TRBD2 (5 bases). Germline V gene data show CDR1 as SGHNT and CDR2 as YYREEE (reference sequence). The CDR3 contains 16 residues. V lost 6 bases and J lost 3, with 22 bases in between. In nucleotides, the CDR3 is TGTGCCAGCAAACCGGGCGGGCCCCCAGCAATCTACGAGCAGTACTTC. Translated, it gives CASKPGGPPAIYEQYF.

This clonotype was seen a handful of times. The rearrangement joins TRBV3-1 to TRBJ1-2; TRBD1 might be the D (6 bases). V lost 0 bases and J 4 bases, leaving 15 bases between the germline ends. CDR3 length equals 16 residues. The germline V gene has CDR1 LGHDT and CDR2 YNNKEL (reference sequence). The CDR3 loop reads CASSQDAGELPYGYTF. The CDR3 DNA follows: TGTGCCAGCAGCCAAGACGCAGGGGAACTTCCCTATGGCTACACCTTC.

This chain uses TRBV5-1 with TRBJ1-4, with 7 nucleotides matching TRBD1. V trimming: 0 bases; J trimming: 4 bases; junction bases outside the gene matches: 6. The CDR3 is made up of 16 amino acids. Germline assignment: CDR1 SGHRS and CDR2 YFSETQ. The CDR3 is CASSLAYGTDNEKLFF. The CDR3 DNA sequence: TGCGCCAGCAGCTTGGCCTACGGGACAGATAATGAAAAACTGTTTTTT.

This clonotype was detected ten times or more. The J gene is TRBJ2-3, the V gene TRBV7-3, with D perhaps matching TRBD1 or TRBD2 (5 bases each). This CDR3 is 16 amino acids long. V was clipped by 3 bases and J by 2 bases, with 15 bases between them. In germline, CDR1 is SGHTA, CDR2 FQGTGA. CDR3 region: CASSLVGVWVTDTQYF. The CDR3, as DNA: TGTGCCAGCAGCTTGGTGGGGGTATGGGTCACAGATACGCAGTATTTT.

The chain uses TRBV29-1 and TRBJ1-1; no clear D gene. The germline V and J ends were trimmed by 4 bases and 4 bases, with 10 bases remaining between them. The CDR3 loop spans 12 amino acids. CDR1 SQVTM and CDR2 ANQGSEA come from the germline V gene. The chain's CDR3 is CSVASDPTEAFF. In nucleotides, the CDR3 is TGCAGCGTTGCTTCGGACCCCACTGAAGCTTTCTTT.

The sample holds a few counts of this clonotype. A much larger clone lies one base from this, so it may be a read error. CDR3: CASSPDRASYERYF. CDR3 DNA sequence: TGTGCCAGCAGCCCCGACAGGGCCTCCTACGAGCGGTACTTC. The chain combines TRBV7-9 with TRBJ2-7; TRBD1 matches 7 bases. CDR1 SEHNR and CDR2 FQNEAQ come from the germline V gene (reference sequence). This CDR3 region has 14 residues.

This clonotype came up a few times. This may come from a read error, since a much larger clone is one base off. V gene TRBV4-3 combines with J gene TRBJ1-3, with D tentatively TRBD1 (6 bases). Germline V gives CDR1 LGHNA, CDR2 YSLEER. The CDR3 loop spans 16 amino acids. CDR3 loop: CASSQEWTVSGDTIYF. CDR3 DNA sequence: TGCGCCAGCAGCCAAGAATGGACAGTCTCTGGAGACACCATATATTTT.

V is TRBV12-3 or TRBV12-4 and J is TRBJ1-2; 9 nucleotides align to TRBD1. Trimming took 3 bases from V and 5 from J; bases not matched to a gene: 1. This CDR3 has 13 amino acids. CDR3 in amino acids: CASSLDRGYGYTF. The CDR3 DNA is TGTGCCAGCAGTTTGGACAGGGGTTATGGCTACACCTTC.

This clonotype was counted a few times. This rearrangement joins TRBV5-5 to TRBJ2-6; D not certain. This CDR3 contains 18 residues. The germline V gene has CDR1 SGHKS and CDR2 YYEKEE (reference sequence). Trimming pared 4 bases from V and 0 bases from J, leaving 17 bases between. For the CDR3, the DNA is TGTGCCAGCAGCCCTCTCGACGGGCTCGCCTCTGGGGCCAACGTCCTGACTTTC. It yields the protein CASSPLDGLASGANVLTF.

Comment on this clonotype: Being one base from a much bigger clone, this may be a read error. This chain links TRBV7-9 with TRBJ2-3; possible D gene TRBD1, 5 bases. From germline, CDR1 is SEHNR and CDR2 FQNEAQ (reference sequence). CDR3 length: 14 residues. CDR3 DNA: TGTGCCAGCAGCCAACTCGTCACCACAGGTACGCAGTATTTT. Its translation is CASSQLVTTGTQYF. The full variable domain, its missing parts supplied by reference TRBV7-9 and TRBJ2-3, is DTGVSQNPRHKITKRGQNVTFRCDPISEHNRLYWYRQTLGQGPEFLTYFQNEAQLEKSRLLSDRFSAERPKGSFSTLEIQRTEQGDSAMYLCASSQLVTTGTQYFGPGTRLTVL.

Points on this clonotype: The junction departs from germline at one end; a sequencing error may be responsible. The rearrangement links TRBV5-1 to TRBJ2-7, with 11 bases fitting TRBD2. This CDR3 has 15 amino acids. Germline V gene sequence: CDR1 SGHRS, CDR2 YFSETQ. CDR3: CASTRVAGGGNELYF. For the CDR3, the DNA is TGCGCCAGCACCCGGGTAGCGGGAGGGGGTAACGAGCTGTACTTC. Full variable domain (outside the CDR3, taken from reference TRBV5-1 and TRBJ2-7): KAGVTQTPRYLIKTRGQQVTLSCSPISGHRSVSWYQQTPGQGLQFLFEYFSETQRNKGNFPGRFSGRQFSNSRSEMNVSTLELGDSALYLCASTRVAGGGNELYFGPGTRLTVT.

The rearrangement uses TRBV2 and TRBJ1-6, with TRBD1 as a possible D gene (5 bases). Germline CDR1 is SNHLY and CDR2 is FYNNEI. Trimming left V 3 bases short and J 4 bases short, with 10 bases between. This CDR3 comprises 15 residues. CDR3 in DNA: TGTGCCAGCAGTGACGGAGACAGTTATAATTCACCCCTCCACTTT. Amino acids: CASSDGDSYNSPLHF.

Concerning this clonotype itself: The conserved closing phenylalanine or tryptophan is absent in this CDR3, likely reflecting a read error. The chain recombines TRBV6-4 with TRBJ2-3, with D unclear. V lost 5 bases, J lost 2 bases, and 14 bases lay in between. The CDR3 runs to 15 residues. CDR1 and CDR2 (germline): MRHNA, SNTAGT. This chain's CDR3 is CASSIDSTTTDTQYL. CDR3 sequence (DNA): TGTGCCAGCAGTATCGATTCAACCACCACAGATACGCAGTATCTT.

Only one count was recorded for this clonotype. V usage is TRBV9 and J usage is TRBJ2-3, with 8 bases identical to TRBD2. From germline, CDR1 is SGDLS and CDR2 YYNGEE. J lost 6 bases, V lost 0 bases, and 9 bases had no gene match. The CDR3 loop spans 16 amino acids. Written as DNA, the CDR3 is TGTGCCAGCAGCGTAGCGGTAGCGGGAAAGGTCGATACGCAGTATTTT. Its translation: CASSVAVAGKVDTQYF.

The V gene is TRBV7-3, the J gene TRBJ2-7; D remains ambiguous. In germline, CDR1 is SGHTA, CDR2 FQGTGA. The ends were cut back, 4 bases at V and 0 bases at J, with 4 bases in the middle. The CDR3 runs to 12 residues. In DNA, the CDR3 is TGTGCCAGCAGCTCCGCCTCCTACGAGCAGTACTTC. Encoded protein: CASSSASYEQYF.

To note about this clonotype: At one boundary the junction diverges from the germline segment, which might be a read error. The genes are TRBV7-2 and TRBJ2-7, with unresolved D. The CDR3 is made up of 15 amino acids. Germline V gene sequence: CDR1 SGHTA, CDR2 FQGNSA. This CDR3 reads CASSLGGREVYKQYF. For the CDR3, the DNA is TGTGCCAGCAGCTTAGGTGGTAGAGAGGTCTACAAGCAGTACTTC.

This clonotype occurred once. This rearrangement joins TRBV6-1 to TRBJ2-5, with 8 positions matching TRBD2. Germline loops: CDR1 MNHNS, CDR2 SASEGT. V lost 6 bases, J lost 4 bases, and 4 bases stayed unmatched. The CDR3 runs 13 residues. CDR3 region: CASRVSGGETQYF. DNA for the CDR3: TGTGCCAGCAGAGTAAGCGGGGGAGAGACCCAGTACTTC.

The chain joins TRBV10-3 to TRBJ1-5; D remains unclear. V shed 2 bases and J shed 7 bases, with 12 bases lying between them. This CDR3 spans 14 amino acids. Germline CDR1 is ENHRY and CDR2 is SYGVKD. The CDR3 nucleotides are TGTGCCATCAGTGAGCCCGGGGAGGAGCAGCCCCAGCATTTT. Amino acids: CAISEPGEEQPQHF.

This sequence joins TRBV5-1 and TRBJ2-7; D not certain. Germline CDR1 reads SGHRS; CDR2 reads YFSETQ. V lost 2 bases to trimming and J lost 7 bases, with 13 bases between them. The CDR3 contains 13 residues. Here the CDR3 reads CASSFREEREQYF. The CDR3 DNA reads as TGCGCCAGCAGCTTTAGAGAAGAGAGGGAGCAGTACTTC.

Points on this clonotype: The CDR3 does not close with the conserved phenylalanine or tryptophan, likely indicating a read error. The DNA is omitted, as the CDR3 cannot be located on it reliably, and the CDR3 follows TCRdb's listing. V gene TRBV7-2 combines with J gene TRBJ1-4; the tabulated D call, TRBD1, remains unverified against the DNA. Per the germline V gene, CDR1 is SGHTA and CDR2 is FQGNSA. The CDR3 spans 10 amino acids, including both terminal residues. The CDR3 is CASSPVGDLV.

At least ten counts were recorded for this clonotype. This chain connects TRBV7-8 to TRBJ2-7, with D possibly being TRBD1 (6 bases). The V gene's germline CDR1 is SGHVS and CDR2 FQNEAQ. The CDR3 has 13 amino acids. V lost 4 bases, J lost 6 bases, and 13 bases lay in between. CDR3 bases: TGTGCCAGCAGCTCCTCAACCAGGGGCGAGCAGTACTTC. Translation gives CASSSSTRGEQYF.

The chain combines TRBV6-5 with TRBJ2-1, with 9 bases that match TRBD2. Germline V lookup: CDR1 MNHEY, CDR2 SVGAGI. This CDR3 is built from 12 residues. V dropped 8 bases and J dropped 6; count of bases not matched to a gene: 2. This CDR3 is CASAGGSNEQFF. CDR3 sequence (DNA): TGTGCCAGCGCGGGAGGGTCCAATGAGCAGTTCTTC.

The chain joins TRBV6-1 to TRBJ1-5; the match to TRBD1 covers 7 bases. CDR3 length equals 16 residues. Trimming removed 6 bases from V and 4 bases from J; junction bases left unmatched: 12. In germline, CDR1 is MNHNS, CDR2 SASEGT. The CDR3 spells CASREPGQHVNQPQHF. The CDR3 DNA reads as TGTGCCAGCAGAGAACCGGGACAGCATGTAAATCAGCCCCAGCATTTT.